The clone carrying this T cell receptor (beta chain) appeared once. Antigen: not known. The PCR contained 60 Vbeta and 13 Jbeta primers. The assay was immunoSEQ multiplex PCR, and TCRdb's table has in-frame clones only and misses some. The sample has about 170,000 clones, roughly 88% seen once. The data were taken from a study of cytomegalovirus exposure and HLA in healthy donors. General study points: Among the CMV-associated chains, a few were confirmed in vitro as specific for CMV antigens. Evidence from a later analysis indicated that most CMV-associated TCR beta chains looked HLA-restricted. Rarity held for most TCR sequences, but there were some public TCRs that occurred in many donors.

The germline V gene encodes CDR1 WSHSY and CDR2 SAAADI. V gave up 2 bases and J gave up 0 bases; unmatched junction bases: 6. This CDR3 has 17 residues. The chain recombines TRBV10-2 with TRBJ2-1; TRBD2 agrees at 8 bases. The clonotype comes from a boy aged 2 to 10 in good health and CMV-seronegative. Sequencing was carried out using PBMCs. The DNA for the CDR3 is TGCGCCAGCAGTGAGACCCTACTAGCGGTCTCCTACAATGAGCAGTTCTTC. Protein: CASSETLLAVSYNEQFF.